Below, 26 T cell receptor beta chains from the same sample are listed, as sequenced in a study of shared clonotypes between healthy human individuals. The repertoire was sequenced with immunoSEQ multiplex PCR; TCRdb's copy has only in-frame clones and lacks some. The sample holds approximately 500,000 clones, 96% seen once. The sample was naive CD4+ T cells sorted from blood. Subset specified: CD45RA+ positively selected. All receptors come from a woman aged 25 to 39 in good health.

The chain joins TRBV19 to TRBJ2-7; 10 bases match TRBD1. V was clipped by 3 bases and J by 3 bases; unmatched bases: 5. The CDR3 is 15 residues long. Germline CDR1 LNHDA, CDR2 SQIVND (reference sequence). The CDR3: CASSIGTGARYEQYF. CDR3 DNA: TGTGCCAGTAGTATCGGGACAGGGGCCCGCTACGAGCAGTACTTC.

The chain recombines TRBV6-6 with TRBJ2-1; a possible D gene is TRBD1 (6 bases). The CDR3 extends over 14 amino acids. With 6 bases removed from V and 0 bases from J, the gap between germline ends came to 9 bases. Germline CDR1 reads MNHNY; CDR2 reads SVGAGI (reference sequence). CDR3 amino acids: CASSPDSSYNEQFF. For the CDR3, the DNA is TGTGCCAGCAGCCCGGACAGCTCCTACAATGAGCAGTTCTTC.

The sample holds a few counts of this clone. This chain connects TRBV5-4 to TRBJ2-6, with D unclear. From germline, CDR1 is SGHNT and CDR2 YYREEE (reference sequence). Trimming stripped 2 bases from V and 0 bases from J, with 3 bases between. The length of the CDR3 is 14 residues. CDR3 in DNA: TGTGCCAGCAGCTTTTCCTCTGGGGCCAACGTCCTGACTTTC. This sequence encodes CASSFSSGANVLTF.

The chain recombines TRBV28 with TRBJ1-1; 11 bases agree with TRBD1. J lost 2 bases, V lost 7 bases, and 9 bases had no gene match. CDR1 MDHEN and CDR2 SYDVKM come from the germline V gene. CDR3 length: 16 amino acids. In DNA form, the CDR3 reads TGTGCCAGCACTACACCCGGGACAGGGGGAAACACTGAAGCTTTCTTT. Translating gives CASTTPGTGGNTEAFF.

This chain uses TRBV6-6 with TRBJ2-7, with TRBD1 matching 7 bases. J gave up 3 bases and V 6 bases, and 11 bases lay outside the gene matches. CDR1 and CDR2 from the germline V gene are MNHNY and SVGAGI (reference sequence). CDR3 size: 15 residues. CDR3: CASRSDRATLYEQYF. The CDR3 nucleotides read TGTGCCAGCAGGTCCGACAGGGCAACTCTCTACGAGCAGTACTTC.

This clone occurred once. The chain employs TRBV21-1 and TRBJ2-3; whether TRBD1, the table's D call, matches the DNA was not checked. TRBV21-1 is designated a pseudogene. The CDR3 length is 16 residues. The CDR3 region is CASSTEGQGGPDTQYF. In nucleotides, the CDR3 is TGTGCCAGCAGCACCGAAGGACAGGGAGGGCCAGATACGCAGTATTTT.

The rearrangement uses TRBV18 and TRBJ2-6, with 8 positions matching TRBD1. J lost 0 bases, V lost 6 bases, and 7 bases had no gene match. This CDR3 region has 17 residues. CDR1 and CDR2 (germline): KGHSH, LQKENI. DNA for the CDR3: TGTGCCAGCTCCGCCCGGACAGGGACCTCTGGGGCCAACGTCCTGACTTTC. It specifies CASSARTGTSGANVLTF.

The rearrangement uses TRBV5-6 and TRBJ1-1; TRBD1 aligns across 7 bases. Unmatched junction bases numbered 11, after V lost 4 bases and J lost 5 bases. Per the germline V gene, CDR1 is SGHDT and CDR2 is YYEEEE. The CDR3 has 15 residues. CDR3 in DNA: TGTGCCAGCAGCCCGAAGGGCAGGGGGAGGACTGAAGCTTTCTTT. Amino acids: CASSPKGRGRTEAFF.

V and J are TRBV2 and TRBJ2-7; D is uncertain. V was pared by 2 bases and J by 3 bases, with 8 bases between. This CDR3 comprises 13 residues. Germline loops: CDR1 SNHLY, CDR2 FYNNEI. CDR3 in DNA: TGTGCCAGCAGTGAAAGGGTCCTCTACGAGCAGTACTTC. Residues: CASSERVLYEQYF.

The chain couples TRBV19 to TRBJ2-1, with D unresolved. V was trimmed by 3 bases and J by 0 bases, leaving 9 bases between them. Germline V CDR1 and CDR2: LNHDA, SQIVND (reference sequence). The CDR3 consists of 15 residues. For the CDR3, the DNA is TGTGCCAGTAGTATCGGCGAGAGCTCCTACAATGAGCAGTTCTTC. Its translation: CASSIGESSYNEQFF.

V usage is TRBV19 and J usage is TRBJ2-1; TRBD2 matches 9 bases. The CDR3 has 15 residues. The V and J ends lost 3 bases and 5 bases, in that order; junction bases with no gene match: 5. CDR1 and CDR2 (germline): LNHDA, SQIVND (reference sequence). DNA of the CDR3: TGTGCCAGTAGTATTGGACTAGCGCGAGACAATGAGCAGTTCTTC. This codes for CASSIGLARDNEQFF.

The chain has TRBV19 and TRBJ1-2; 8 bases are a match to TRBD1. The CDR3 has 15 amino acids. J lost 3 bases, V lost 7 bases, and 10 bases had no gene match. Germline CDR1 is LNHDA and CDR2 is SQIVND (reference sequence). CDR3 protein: CASNPIGQGDYGYTF. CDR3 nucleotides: TGTGCCAGTAACCCAATCGGACAGGGAGACTATGGCTACACCTTC.

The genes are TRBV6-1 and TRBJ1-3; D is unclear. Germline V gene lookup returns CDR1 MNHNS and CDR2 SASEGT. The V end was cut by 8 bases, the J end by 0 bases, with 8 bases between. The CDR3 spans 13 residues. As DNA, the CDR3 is TGTGCCAGCGCGCGAGGCTCTGGAAACACCATATATTTT. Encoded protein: CASARGSGNTIYF.

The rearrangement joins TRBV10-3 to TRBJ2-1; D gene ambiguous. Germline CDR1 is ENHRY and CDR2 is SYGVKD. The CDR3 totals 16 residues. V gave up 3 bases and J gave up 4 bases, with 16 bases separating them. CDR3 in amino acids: CAISDLGSGQYNEQFF. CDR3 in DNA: TGTGCCATCAGTGACTTGGGGTCGGGCCAATACAATGAGCAGTTCTTC.

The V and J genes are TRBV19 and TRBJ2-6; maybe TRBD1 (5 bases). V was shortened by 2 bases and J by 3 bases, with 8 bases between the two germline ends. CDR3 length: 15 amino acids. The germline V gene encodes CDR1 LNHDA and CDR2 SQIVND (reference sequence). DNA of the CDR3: TGTGCCAGTAGTATATTTAGGGGTGGGGCCAACGTCCTGACTTTC. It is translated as CASSIFRGGANVLTF.

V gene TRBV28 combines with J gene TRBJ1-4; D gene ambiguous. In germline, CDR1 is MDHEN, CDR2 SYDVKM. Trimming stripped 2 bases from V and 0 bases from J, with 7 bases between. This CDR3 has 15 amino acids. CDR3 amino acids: CASSLGGTTNEKLFF. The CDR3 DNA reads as TGTGCCAGCAGTTTAGGCGGAACAACTAATGAAAAACTGTTTTTT.

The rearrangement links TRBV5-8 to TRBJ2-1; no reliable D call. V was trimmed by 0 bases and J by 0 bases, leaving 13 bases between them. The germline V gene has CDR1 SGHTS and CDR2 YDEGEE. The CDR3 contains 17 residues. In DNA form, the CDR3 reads TGTGCCAGCAGCTTGGTTTTGGGGTTGGACTCCTACAATGAGCAGTTCTTC. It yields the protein CASSLVLGLDSYNEQFF.

CDR3 DNA: TGTGCCAGCAGCAATTCCGGGGCTAGCTACGAGCAGTACTTC. It is translated as CASSNSGASYEQYF. The chain recombines TRBV28 with TRBJ2-5, with D perhaps assigned TRBD1 or TRBD2 (5 bases each). The J call may be mistaken, given a closer DNA end match to TRBJ2-7. CDR3 size: 14 residues. Per the germline V gene, CDR1 is MDHEN and CDR2 is SYDVKM.

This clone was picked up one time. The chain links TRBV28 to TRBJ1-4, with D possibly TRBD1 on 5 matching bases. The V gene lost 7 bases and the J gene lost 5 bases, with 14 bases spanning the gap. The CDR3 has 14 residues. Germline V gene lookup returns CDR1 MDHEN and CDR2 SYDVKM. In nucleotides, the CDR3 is TGTGCCAGCAAACCGGGACGGATAAATGAAAAACTGTTTTTT. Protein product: CASKPGRINEKLFF.

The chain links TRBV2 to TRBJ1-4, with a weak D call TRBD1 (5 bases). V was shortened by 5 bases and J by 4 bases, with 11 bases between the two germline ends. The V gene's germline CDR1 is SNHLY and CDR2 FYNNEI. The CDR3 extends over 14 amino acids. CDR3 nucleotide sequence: TGTGCCAGCAGTTCGGGGCGCCTTAATGAAAAACTGTTTTTT. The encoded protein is CASSSGRLNEKLFF.

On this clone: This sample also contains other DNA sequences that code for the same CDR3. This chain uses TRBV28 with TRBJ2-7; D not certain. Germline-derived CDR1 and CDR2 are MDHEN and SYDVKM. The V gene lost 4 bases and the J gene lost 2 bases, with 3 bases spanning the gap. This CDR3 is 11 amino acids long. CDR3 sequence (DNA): TGTGCCAGCAGTTCACCCTACGAGCAGTACTTC. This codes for CASSSPYEQYF.

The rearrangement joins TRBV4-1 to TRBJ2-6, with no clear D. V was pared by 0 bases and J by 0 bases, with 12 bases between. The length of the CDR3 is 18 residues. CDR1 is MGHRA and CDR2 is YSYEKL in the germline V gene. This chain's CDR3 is CASSQEGPSYSGANVLTF. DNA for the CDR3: TGCGCCAGCAGCCAAGAGGGTCCATCCTACTCTGGGGCCAACGTCCTGACTTTC.

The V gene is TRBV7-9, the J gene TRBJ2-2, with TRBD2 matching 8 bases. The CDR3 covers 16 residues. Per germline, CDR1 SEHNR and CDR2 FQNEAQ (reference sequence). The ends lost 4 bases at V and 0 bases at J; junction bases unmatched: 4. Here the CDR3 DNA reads TGTGCCAGCAGCTCCTTAGCGGGGCCGAACACCGGGGAGCTGTTTTTT. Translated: CASSSLAGPNTGELFF. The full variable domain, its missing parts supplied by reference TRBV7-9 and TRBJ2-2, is DTGVSQNPRHKITKRGQNVTFRCDPISEHNRLYWYRQTLGQGPEFLTYFQNEAQLEKSRLLSDRFSAERPKGSFSTLEIQRTEQGDSAMYLCASSSLAGPNTGELFFGEGSRLTVL.

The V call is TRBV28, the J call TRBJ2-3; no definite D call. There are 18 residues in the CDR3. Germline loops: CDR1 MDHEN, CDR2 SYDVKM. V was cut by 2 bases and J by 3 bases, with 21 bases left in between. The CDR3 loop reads CASSLRLVAWVETDTQYF. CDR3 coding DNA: TGTGCCAGCAGTTTAAGATTGGTAGCTTGGGTCGAAACAGATACGCAGTATTTT.

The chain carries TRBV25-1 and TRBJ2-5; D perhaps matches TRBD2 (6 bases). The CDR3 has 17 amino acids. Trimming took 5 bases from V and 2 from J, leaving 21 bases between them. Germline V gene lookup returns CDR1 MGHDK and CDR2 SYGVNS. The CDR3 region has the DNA TGTGCCAGCAGTCCATCCCCCGGGGGTCGCGGTCAAGAGACCCAGTACTTC. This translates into CASSPSPGGRGQETQYF.

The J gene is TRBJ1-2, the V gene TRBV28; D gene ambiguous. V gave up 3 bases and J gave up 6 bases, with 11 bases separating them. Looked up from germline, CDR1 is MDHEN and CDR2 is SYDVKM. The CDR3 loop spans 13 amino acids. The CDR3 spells CASSFPGFDGYTF. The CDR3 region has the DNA TGTGCCAGCAGTTTCCCGGGGTTCGATGGCTACACCTTC.